The entry below gives a single T cell receptor (beta chain) sequence along with its context. The antigen is not known. A much bigger clone sits one base away, suggesting this may be a read error. These data are taken from a study of T cells in Graves' hyperthyroidism and ophthalmopathy. Study results and caveats: A median 6.5 months before onset, the model predicted ophthalmopathy. Most thyroid clonotypes that were expanded above 0.001 also turned up in blood.

The CDR3 has 17 residues. The ends were cut back, 0 bases at V and 4 bases at J, with 19 bases in the middle. The germline gives CDR1 MNHNS, CDR2 SASEGT. RNA transcripts served as the template for amplifying TCR beta CDR3 regions. First-round RT-PCR of the TCR CDR3 relied on the HTBI primer set. TCRdb reanalysed the multiplex PCR reads using MiXCR and keeps one entry per CDR3 protein. The sample gives about 380,000 distinct CDR3 sequences, approximately 18% of which show up once; about 38% is in the top ten. Enrolled ophthalmopathy patients presented with a Clinical Activity Score of at least 3, a NOSPECS grade of at least 4, and disease duration under 3 months. The study excluded patients with uncontrolled infection, other autoimmune disease, pregnancy or lactation.

Specimen: blood. This TCR came from a man younger than 35 with Graves' ophthalmopathy. This sequence joins TRBV6-1 and TRBJ2-7, with D possibly TRBD2 on 5 matching bases. The CDR3 loop reads CASSEARVRHLAYEQYF. The CDR3 DNA reads as TGTGCCAGCAGTGAAGCAAGGGTAAGACACCTAGCATACGAGCAGTACTTC.